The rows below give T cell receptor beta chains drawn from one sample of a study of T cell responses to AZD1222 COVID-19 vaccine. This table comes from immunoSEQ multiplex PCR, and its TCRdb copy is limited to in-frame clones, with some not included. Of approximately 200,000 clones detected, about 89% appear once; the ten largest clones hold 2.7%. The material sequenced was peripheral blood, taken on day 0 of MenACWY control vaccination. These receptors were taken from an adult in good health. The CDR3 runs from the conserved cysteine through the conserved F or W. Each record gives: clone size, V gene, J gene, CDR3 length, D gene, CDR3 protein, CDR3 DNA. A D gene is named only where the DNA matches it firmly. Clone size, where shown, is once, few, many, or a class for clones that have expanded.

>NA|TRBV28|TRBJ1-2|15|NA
CASISGGGLNYGYTF
TGTGCCAGCATCTCTGGCGGGGGACTTAACTATGGCTACACCTTC
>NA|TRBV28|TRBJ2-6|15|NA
CASSRHPPGANVLTF
TGTGCCAGCAGCCGCCATCCCCCTGGGGCCAACGTCCTGACTTTC
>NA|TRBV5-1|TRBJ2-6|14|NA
CASSPTSGANVLTF
TGCGCCAGCAGCCCCACCTCTGGGGCCAACGTCCTGACTTTC
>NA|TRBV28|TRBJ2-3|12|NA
CASRDSTDTQYF
TGTGCCAGCCGGGATAGCACAGATACGCAGTATTTT
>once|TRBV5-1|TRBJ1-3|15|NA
CASSLVPETGNTIYF
TGCGCCAGCAGCTTGGTTCCAGAAACTGGAAACACCATATATTTT
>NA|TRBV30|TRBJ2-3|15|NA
CAWGKLGVGTDTQYF
TGTGCCTGGGGAAAACTAGGAGTCGGCACAGATACGCAGTATTTT
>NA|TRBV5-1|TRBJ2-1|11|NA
CASKSENEQFF
TGCGCCAGCAAGTCGGAAAATGAGCAGTTCTTC
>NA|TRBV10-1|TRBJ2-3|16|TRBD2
CASTMTSGRAPDTQYF
TGCGCCAGCACTATGACTAGCGGGAGGGCCCCAGATACGCAGTATTTT
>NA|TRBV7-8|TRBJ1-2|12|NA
CASSPDRTGYTF
TGTGCCAGCAGCCCCGACAGAACCGGCTACACCTTC
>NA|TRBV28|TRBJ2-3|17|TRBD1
CASSPIPGQDTTDTQYF
TGTGCCAGCAGCCCTATCCCTGGACAGGACACCACAGATACGCAGTATTTT
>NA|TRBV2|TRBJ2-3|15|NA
CASSEAASNTDTQYF
TGTGCCAGCAGTGAAGCGGCTAGTAACACAGATACGCAGTATTTT
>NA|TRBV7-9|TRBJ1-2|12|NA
CASSLDKGQYTF
TGTGCCAGCAGCTTAGACAAGGGCCAATACACCTTC
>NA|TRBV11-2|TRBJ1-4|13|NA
CASSLGGMGKLFF
TGTGCCAGCAGCTTGGGAGGGATGGGAAAACTGTTTTTT
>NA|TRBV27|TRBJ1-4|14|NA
CASSLNLGNLKLFF
TGTGCCAGCAGTTTAAATCTGGGCAATTTGAAACTGTTTTTT
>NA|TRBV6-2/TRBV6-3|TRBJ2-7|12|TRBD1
CASSPGTGPRYF
TGTGCCAGCAGTCCCGGGACAGGGCCGCGGTACTTC
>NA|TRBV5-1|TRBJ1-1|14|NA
CASSPTGLNTEAFF
TGCGCCAGCAGCCCCACAGGGCTGAACACTGAAGCTTTCTTT
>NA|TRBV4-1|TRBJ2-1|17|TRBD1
CASSQMGQGGPYNEQFF
TGCGCCAGCAGCCAGATGGGACAGGGTGGCCCCTACAATGAGCAGTTCTTC
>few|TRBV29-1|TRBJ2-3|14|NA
CSVDTTQEGDTQYF
TGCAGCGTTGATACTACTCAGGAAGGAGATACGCAGTATTTT
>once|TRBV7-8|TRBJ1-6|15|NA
CASSLAARENSPLHF
TGTGCCAGCAGCTTAGCGGCCAGGGAGAATTCACCCCTCCACTTT
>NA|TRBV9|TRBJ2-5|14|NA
CASSVLGGVETQYF
TGTGCCAGCAGCGTACTCGGGGGAGTGGAGACCCAGTACTTC
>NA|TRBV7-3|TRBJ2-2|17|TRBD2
CASSLTGLVPNTGELFF
TGTGCCAGCAGCTTAACCGGACTAGTTCCGAACACCGGGGAGCTGTTTTTT
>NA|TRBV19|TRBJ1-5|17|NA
CASSFEDSTHGNQPQHF
TGTGCCAGTAGTTTCGAGGACAGCACTCACGGGAATCAGCCCCAGCATTTT
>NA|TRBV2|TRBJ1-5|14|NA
CASSGRNRYQPQHF
TGTGCCAGCAGCGGCAGGAACCGCTATCAGCCCCAGCATTTT
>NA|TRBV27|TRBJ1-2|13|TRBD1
CASSPAGGRGYTF
TGTGCCAGCAGTCCCGCAGGGGGTCGGGGCTACACCTTC
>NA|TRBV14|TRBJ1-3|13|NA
CASSQDVRNTIYF
TGTGCCAGCAGCCAAGATGTACGAAACACCATATATTTT
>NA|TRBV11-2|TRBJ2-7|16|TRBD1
CASSLGVRAGGDEQYF
TGTGCCAGCAGCTTAGGGGTACGGGCAGGGGGCGACGAGCAGTACTTC
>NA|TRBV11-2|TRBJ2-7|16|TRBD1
CASSNPGTGFTYEQYF
TGTGCCAGCAGCAACCCCGGGACAGGTTTCACCTACGAGCAGTACTTC
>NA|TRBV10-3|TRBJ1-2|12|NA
CAISSTGGGYTF
TGTGCCATCAGCTCCACAGGTGGAGGCTACACCTTC
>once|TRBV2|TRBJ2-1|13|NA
CASSDEAYNEQFF
TGTGCCAGCAGTGATGAGGCCTACAATGAGCAGTTCTTC
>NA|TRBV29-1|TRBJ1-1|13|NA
CSVEPDSNTEAFF
TGCAGCGTTGAACCCGACAGTAACACTGAAGCTTTCTTT
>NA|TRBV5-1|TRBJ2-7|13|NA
CASSPGVPYEQYF
TGCGCCAGCAGCCCAGGCGTTCCCTACGAGCAGTACTTC
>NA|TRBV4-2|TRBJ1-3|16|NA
CASSQDGFDSGNTIYF
TGTGCCAGCAGCCAAGATGGGTTCGACTCTGGAAACACCATATATTTT
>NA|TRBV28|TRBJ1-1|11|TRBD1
CAVGQGVGAFF
TGTGCAGTGGGACAGGGAGTAGGAGCTTTCTTT
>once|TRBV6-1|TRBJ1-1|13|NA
CASSEFGATEAFF
TGTGCCAGCAGTGAATTTGGGGCTACAGAAGCTTTCTTT
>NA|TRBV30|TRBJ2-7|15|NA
CAWSADRKGLYEQYF
TGTGCCTGGAGTGCCGACAGGAAGGGCCTGTACGAGCAGTACTTC
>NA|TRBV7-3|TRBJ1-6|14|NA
CASSLRGQNSPLHF
TGTGCCAGCAGCTTAAGGGGGCAGAATTCACCCCTCCACTTT
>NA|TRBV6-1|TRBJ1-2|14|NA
CASSEGTEDYGYTF
TGTGCCAGCAGTGAAGGGACAGAGGACTATGGCTACACCTTC